These T cell receptor beta chains were read from a single sample in a study of blood T cell repertoires in COVID-19. Repertoires were generated with immunoSEQ multiplex PCR, while TCRdb's copy carries only in-frame clones and drops some. Among approximately 170,000 clones listed, 80% to 90% were seen once. The sequencing sample was made of peripheral blood. The source is a man aged 18 to 30 who had recovered from COVID-19. The CDR3 runs from the conserved cysteine through the conserved F or W. Fields, in order: J gene, V gene, clone size, D gene, CDR3 length, CDR3 DNA, CDR3 protein. D genes are given only for firm matches. The size field is filled for only some rows; it gives once, few, many or a size class.

J: TRBJ2-3
V: TRBV20-1
size: once
D: -
length: 11
DNA: TGCAGTGCTGGACATGTGGATACGCAGTATTTT
CDR3: CSAGHVDTQYF

J: TRBJ1-2
V: TRBV7-9
size: -
D: -
length: 14
DNA: TGTGCCAGCAGCCCGTTAACAGAGATATTAGGCTACACCTTC
CDR3: CASSPLTEILGYTF

J: TRBJ1-6
V: TRBV4-1
size: -
D: -
length: 15
DNA: TGCGCCAGCAGGAGCGAAGCCTCCTATAATTCACCCCTCCACTTT
CDR3: CASRSEASYNSPLHF

J: TRBJ2-1
V: TRBV24-1
size: -
D: TRBD2
length: 14
DNA: TGTGCCACCAGTGCAGCGGGAGGTAATAATGAGCAGTTCTTC
CDR3: CATSAAGGNNEQFF

J: TRBJ2-7
V: TRBV7-9
size: -
D: -
length: 14
DNA: TGTGCCAGCAGCGCAACATTACGCTCCTACGAGCAGTACTTC
CDR3: CASSATLRSYEQYF

J: TRBJ2-6
V: TRBV9
size: -
D: -
length: 15
DNA: TGTGCCAGCAGCGTCAGTGGCTCTGGGGCCAACGTCCTGACTTTC
CDR3: CASSVSGSGANVLTF

J: TRBJ2-5
V: TRBV5-4
size: few
D: -
length: 16
DNA: TGTGCCAGCAGCCACCCGCCCCGCAGGGGACGGGAGACCCAGTACTTC
CDR3: CASSHPPRRGRETQYF

J: TRBJ2-7
V: TRBV7-6
size: -
D: -
length: 16
DNA: TGTGCCAGCAGCCCGCTGCTAGCCGCCGAAACCTACGAGCAGTACTTC
CDR3: CASSPLLAAETYEQYF

J: TRBJ2-3
V: TRBV4-1
size: -
D: -
length: 15
DNA: TGCGCCAGCAGCCAAGAGAGGGCCCCTGAAGATACGCAGTATTTT
CDR3: CASSQERAPEDTQYF

J: TRBJ1-5
V: TRBV28
size: -
D: -
length: 13
DNA: TGTGCCAGCACGATCGAGCCCCTCGTGCCCCAGCATTTT
CDR3: CASTIEPLVPQHF

J: TRBJ2-3
V: TRBV21-1
size: -
D: -
length: 15
DNA: TGTGCCAGCAGCCCCTGGGGGGGTCCCCCAGATACGCAGTATTTT
CDR3: CASSPWGGPPDTQYF